This T cell receptor (beta chain) is drawn from a study of blood T cell repertoires in COVID-19. Study summary: PBMCs, B-cell-depleted T cells, or T cells were the source of the cDNA or gDNA that made up the material.

Generated by immunoSEQ multiplex PCR, the TCRdb table keeps only in-frame clones and is missing some. There are about 180,000 clones in the sample; 86% occur only once, and more than 7.5% lies in the top ten. V was cut by 3 bases and J by 1 base, with 13 bases left in between. The germline gives CDR1 KGHSH, CDR2 LQKENI. This CDR3 is 15 amino acids long. Recruits, aged about 18 to 95 years, lived in 24 US areas. The sequencing input was PBMCs or T cells enriched from blood (not recorded which). This TCR was recovered from a woman aged 25 to 45 who had recovered from COVID-19. V gene TRBV18 combines with J gene TRBJ2-7, with a weak D call TRBD2 (6 bases). The CDR3 reads CASSPTRDASYEQYF. CDR3 coding DNA: TGTGCCAGCTCACCCACGCGGGACGCATCCTACGAGCAGTACTTC. Full variable domain (outside the CDR3, taken from reference TRBV18 and TRBJ2-7): NAGVMQNPRHLVRRRGQEARLRCSPMKGHSHVYWYRQLPEEGLKFMVYLQKENIIDESGMPKERFSAEFPKEGPSILRIQQVVRGDSAAYFCASSPTRDASYEQYFGPGTRLTVT.